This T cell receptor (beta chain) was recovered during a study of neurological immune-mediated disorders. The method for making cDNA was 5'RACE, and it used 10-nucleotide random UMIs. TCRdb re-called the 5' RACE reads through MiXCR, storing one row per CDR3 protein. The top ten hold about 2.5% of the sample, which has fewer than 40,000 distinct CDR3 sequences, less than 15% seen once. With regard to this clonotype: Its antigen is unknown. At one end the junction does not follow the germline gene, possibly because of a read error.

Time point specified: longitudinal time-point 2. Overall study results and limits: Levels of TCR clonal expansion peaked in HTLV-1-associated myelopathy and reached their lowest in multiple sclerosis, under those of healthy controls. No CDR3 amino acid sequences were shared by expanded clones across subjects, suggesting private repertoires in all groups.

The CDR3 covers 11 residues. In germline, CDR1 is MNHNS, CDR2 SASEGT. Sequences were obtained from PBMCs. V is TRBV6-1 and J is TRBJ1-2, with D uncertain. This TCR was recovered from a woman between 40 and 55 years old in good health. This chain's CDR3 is CASLYNYGYTF. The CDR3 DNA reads TGTGCCAGCCTCTACAACTATGGCTATACCTTC.